A selection of T cell receptor beta chains follows, all from one sample in a study of blood T cell repertoires in COVID-19. Profiled with immunoSEQ multiplex PCR; TCRdb holds only in-frame clones, not every one. The repertoire holds about 160,000 clones, with roughly 90% as singletons. Sequenced input: PBMCs or T cells enriched from blood (not recorded which). All receptors derive from a woman aged 45-60 years who had recovered from COVID-19. The CDR3 runs from the conserved cysteine through the conserved F or W. The D gene is left open where the match is weak. Clone size is given for some rows only: seen once, a few or many times, or a class if the clone is expanded.

D | size | J | V | CDR3 | DNA
NA | NA | TRBJ1-1 | TRBV30 | CAWRGGLGTEAFF | TGTGCCTGGAGGGGGGGATTGGGGACTGAAGCTTTCTTT
NA | NA | TRBJ1-1 | TRBV27 | CASSRGTEAFF | TGTGCCAGCAGTCGGGGGACTGAAGCTTTCTTT
NA | NA | TRBJ1-1 | TRBV7-9 | CASSQDTGMNTEAFF | TGTGCCAGCAGCCAAGACACGGGAATGAACACTGAAGCTTTCTTT
TRBD1 | NA | TRBJ2-7 | TRBV19 | CASSIARGQESSYEQYF | TGTGCCAGTAGTATAGCCCGAGGACAGGAGAGCTCCTACGAGCAGTACTTC
NA | NA | TRBJ1-1 | TRBV7-6 | CASSLIRLGQVANTEAFF | TGTGCCAGCAGCTTGATTAGGTTGGGGCAGGTGGCGAACACTGAAGCTTTCTTT
NA | NA | TRBJ1-1 | TRBV5-6 | CASSLLGDSATEAFF | TGTGCCAGCAGCTTGTTGGGTGACAGTGCCACTGAAGCTTTCTTT
TRBD1 | NA | TRBJ1-6 | TRBV7-2 | CASSAQTGGGSPLHF | TGTGCCAGCAGCGCGCAGACAGGGGGAGGTTCACCCCTCCACTTT
TRBD1 | once | TRBJ2-1 | TRBV6-7 | CASPQGQTTYNEQFF | TGTGCCAGCCCCCAGGGACAGACCACCTACAATGAGCAGTTCTTC
TRBD2 | NA | TRBJ2-3 | TRBV18 | CASSLPGLGLDTQYF | TGTGCCAGCTCCTTACCGGGACTAGGATTAGATACGCAGTATTTT
TRBD2 | NA | TRBJ2-3 | TRBV6-2/TRBV6-3 | CASSYPPGTSSDTQYF | TGTGCCAGCAGTTACCCGCCCGGGACTAGCTCGGATACGCAGTATTTT
TRBD1 | once | TRBJ1-1 | TRBV11-2 | CASSPGQGTGTEAFF | TGTGCCAGCAGCCCCGGACAGGGGACGGGCACTGAAGCTTTCTTT
NA | once | TRBJ1-5 | TRBV5-6 | CASSLGGPGRDQPQHF | TGTGCCAGCAGCTTGGGGGGGCCAGGGAGGGATCAGCCCCAGCATTTT
TRBD1 | NA | TRBJ1-2 | TRBV4-1 | CASSQVDRGVDGYTF | TGCGCCAGCAGCCAGGTTGACAGGGGGGTCGATGGCTACACCTTC
NA | once | TRBJ2-6 | TRBV7-2 | CASSFGSGANVLTF | TGTGCCAGCAGCTTCGGCTCTGGGGCCAACGTCCTGACTTTC
NA | NA | TRBJ2-7 | TRBV5-5 | CASSPRTQYYEQYF | TGTGCCAGCAGCCCACGGACTCAGTACTACGAGCAGTACTTC
NA | NA | TRBJ1-1 | TRBV25-1 | CASSEPLPGGRTEAFF | TGTGCCAGCAGTGAACCTCTCCCGGGGGGGAGGACTGAAGCTTTCTTT
TRBD1 | once | TRBJ1-5 | TRBV9 | CASSAGAPDRGYQPQHF | TGTGCCAGCAGCGCCGGAGCACCTGACAGGGGCTATCAGCCCCAGCATTTT
TRBD2 | few | TRBJ2-1 | TRBV9 | CASSPLTSGVQGEQFF | TGTGCCAGCAGCCCTTTGACTAGCGGGGTGCAAGGGGAGCAGTTCTTC
NA | NA | TRBJ1-1 | TRBV4-2 | CASSQERRNTEAFF | TGTGCCAGCAGCCAAGAACGGAGGAACACTGAAGCTTTCTTT
TRBD1 | NA | TRBJ2-6 | TRBV5-4 | CASTRTGSGANVLTF | TGTGCCAGCACCCGGACAGGCTCTGGGGCCAACGTCCTGACTTTC
NA | NA | TRBJ2-6 | TRBV6-2/TRBV6-3 | CASSEHLGGSSGANVLTF | TGTGCCAGCAGTGAGCATCTCGGCGGCAGCTCTGGGGCCAACGTCCTGACTTTC
NA | NA | TRBJ2-3 | TRBV5-6 | CASSSRVSDTQYF | TGTGCCAGCAGCTCCAGGGTGTCAGATACGCAGTATTTT
NA | NA | TRBJ2-5 | TRBV7-2 | CASSYLQGSQETQYF | TGTGCCAGCAGCTACTTGCAGGGCAGCCAAGAGACCCAGTACTTC
NA | few | TRBJ1-5 | TRBV7-8 | CASSSRGGLSNQPQHF | TGTGCCAGCAGCTCGAGGGGGGGACTTAGCAATCAGCCCCAGCATTTT
NA | NA | TRBJ2-1 | TRBV19 | CASSIAPPQVGGTEQFF | TGTGCCAGTAGTATAGCCCCCCCCCAGGTGGGAGGCACTGAGCAGTTCTTC
NA | NA | TRBJ1-1 | TRBV2 | CASTLDSLAFF | TGTGCCAGCACCCTGGACAGTCTCGCTTTCTTT
TRBD1 | NA | TRBJ1-1 | TRBV5-1 | CASSATPGTGGTEAFF | TGCGCCAGCAGCGCTACCCCCGGGACAGGGGGCACTGAAGCTTTCTTT
NA | NA | TRBJ2-7 | TRBV30 | CAWSAGRAYEQYF | TGTGCCTGGAGTGCGGGCAGGGCATACGAGCAGTACTTC
NA | NA | TRBJ1-4 | TRBV7-9 | CASSLPGRGEKLFF | TGTGCCAGCAGCTTACCTGGCCGGGGTGAAAAACTGTTTTTT
TRBD1 | NA | TRBJ1-2 | TRBV19 | CASSVRGSAGYTF | TGTGCCAGTAGTGTCAGGGGGTCGGCTGGCTACACCTTC
NA | NA | TRBJ1-1 | TRBV3-1/TRBV3-2 | CASSQAWPNTEAFF | TGTGCCAGCAGCCAAGCATGGCCAAACACTGAAGCTTTCTTT
TRBD2 | NA | TRBJ2-3 | TRBV7-2 | CASSLIAGGLISTDTQYF | TGTGCCAGCAGCTTAATAGCGGGGGGCCTCATTAGCACAGATACGCAGTATTTT
NA | NA | TRBJ1-2 | TRBV7-9 | CASSRQTLYGYTF | TGTGCCAGCAGCCGACAGACACTATATGGCTACACCTTC
TRBD1 | NA | TRBJ2-5 | TRBV5-4 | CASSLGLPGQGAKETQYF | TGTGCCAGCAGCTTGGGGCTACCGGGACAGGGGGCGAAAGAGACCCAGTACTTC
NA | NA | TRBJ1-3 | TRBV7-9 | CASSFSRNGNTIYF | TGTGCCAGCAGCTTTAGCAGAAATGGAAACACCATATATTTT
NA | NA | TRBJ1-5 | TRBV30 | CAWSSAGGPQHF | TGTGCCTGGAGTAGCGCTGGCGGGCCCCAGCATTTT
NA | NA | TRBJ1-3 | TRBV3-1/TRBV3-2 | CASSQGLYTIYF | TGTGCCAGCAGCCAAGGGCTGTACACCATATATTTT
TRBD1 | NA | TRBJ2-1 | TRBV7-3 | CASSLDRAYNEQFF | TGTGCCAGCAGCTTAGACAGGGCATACAATGAGCAGTTCTTC
TRBD1 | NA | TRBJ1-2 | TRBV24-1 | CATSDPGGAGNGYTF | TGTGCCACCAGTGATCCAGGGGGCGCAGGAAACGGCTACACCTTC
TRBD1 | NA | TRBJ1-5 | TRBV19 | CASSMDRGPNQPQHF | TGTGCCAGTAGTATGGACAGGGGACCGAATCAGCCCCAGCATTTT
NA | NA | TRBJ1-2 | TRBV6-2/TRBV6-3 | CASSPRRGYYGYTF | TGTGCCAGCAGTCCCCGCAGGGGATACTATGGCTACACCTTC
NA | NA | TRBJ1-3 | TRBV5-6 | CASSLAGPNSGNTIYF | TGTGCCAGCAGCCTGGCAGGTCCTAACTCTGGAAACACCATATATTTT
TRBD1 | NA | TRBJ1-2 | TRBV7-2 | CASSPRGQGIGFYTF | TGTGCCAGCAGCCCCCGGGGACAGGGCATAGGGTTCTACACCTTC
NA | NA | TRBJ1-2 | TRBV5-1 | CASRPPSRASDYGYTF | TGCGCCAGCAGGCCCCCCTCGAGAGCCTCGGACTATGGCTACACCTTC
NA | NA | TRBJ2-7 | TRBV15 | CATSRAGAGLSYEQYF | TGTGCCACCAGCAGGGCAGGGGCAGGGCTCTCCTACGAGCAGTACTTC
NA | NA | TRBJ2-3 | TRBV11-3 | CASSLGGGAGDTQYF | TGTGCCAGCAGCTTAGGTGGGGGGGCCGGAGATACGCAGTATTTT
NA | once | TRBJ1-1 | TRBV6-1 | CASSPLNTEAFF | TGTGCCAGCAGTCCCTTGAACACTGAAGCTTTCTTT
TRBD1 | NA | TRBJ2-7 | TRBV11-3 | CASSPTGQNGTYEQYF | TGTGCCAGCAGCCCAACGGGACAGAATGGGACCTACGAGCAGTACTTC
NA | NA | TRBJ1-4 | TRBV29-1 | CSVGGEKLFF | TGCAGCGTTGGCGGGGAAAAACTGTTTTTT
NA | NA | TRBJ2-7 | TRBV14 | CASSQSVYEQYF | TGTGCCAGCAGCCAAAGCGTTTACGAGCAGTACTTC
TRBD1 | NA | TRBJ1-1 | TRBV9 | CASSVGSGTGGISTEAFF | TGTGCCAGCAGCGTAGGATCCGGGACAGGGGGTATTAGCACTGAAGCTTTCTTT
TRBD1 | once | TRBJ1-5 | TRBV2 | CASRVRDRGVGNQPQHF | TGTGCCAGCAGGGTCCGGGACAGGGGAGTGGGAAATCAGCCCCAGCATTTT
TRBD2 | NA | TRBJ2-5 | TRBV7-2 | CASSFGTSGGASQETQYF | TGTGCCAGCAGCTTCGGGACTAGCGGGGGAGCCTCCCAAGAGACCCAGTACTTC
NA | NA | TRBJ2-7 | TRBV9 | CASSPTVAGEQYF | TGTGCCAGCAGCCCCACGGTGGCGGGAGAGCAGTACTTC